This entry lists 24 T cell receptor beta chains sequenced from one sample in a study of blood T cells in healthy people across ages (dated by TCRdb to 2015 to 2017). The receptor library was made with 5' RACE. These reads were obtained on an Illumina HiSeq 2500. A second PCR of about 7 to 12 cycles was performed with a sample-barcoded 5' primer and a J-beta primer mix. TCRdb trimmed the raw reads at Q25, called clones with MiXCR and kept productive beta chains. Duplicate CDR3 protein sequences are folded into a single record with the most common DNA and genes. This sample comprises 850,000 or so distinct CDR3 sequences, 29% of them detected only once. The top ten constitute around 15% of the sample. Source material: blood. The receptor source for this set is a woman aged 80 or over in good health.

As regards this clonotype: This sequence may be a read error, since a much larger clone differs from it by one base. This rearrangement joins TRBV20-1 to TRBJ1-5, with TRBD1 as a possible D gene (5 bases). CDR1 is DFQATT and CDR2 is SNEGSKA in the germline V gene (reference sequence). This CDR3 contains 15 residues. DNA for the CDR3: TGCAGTGCTAGACCAGGGCGTCAGGGCAATCAGTCCCAGCATTTT. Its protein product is CSARPGRQGNQSQHF.

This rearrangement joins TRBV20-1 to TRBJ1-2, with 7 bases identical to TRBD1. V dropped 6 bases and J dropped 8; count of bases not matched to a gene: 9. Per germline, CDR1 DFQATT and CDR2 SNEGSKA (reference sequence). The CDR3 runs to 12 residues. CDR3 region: CSAQGGADGYTF. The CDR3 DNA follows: TGCAGTGCCCAGGGGGGGGCAGACGGCTACACCTTC.

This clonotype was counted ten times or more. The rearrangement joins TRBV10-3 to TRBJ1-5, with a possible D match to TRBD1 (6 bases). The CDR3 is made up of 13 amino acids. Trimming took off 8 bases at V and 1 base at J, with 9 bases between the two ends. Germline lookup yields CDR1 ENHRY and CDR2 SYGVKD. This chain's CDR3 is CAIRQDSNQPQHF. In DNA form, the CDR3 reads TGTGCCATCCGACAGGACAGCAATCAGCCCCAGCATTTT.

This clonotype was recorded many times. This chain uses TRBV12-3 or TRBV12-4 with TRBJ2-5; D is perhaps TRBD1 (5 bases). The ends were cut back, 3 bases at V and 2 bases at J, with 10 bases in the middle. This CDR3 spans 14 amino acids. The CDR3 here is CASSFRVPQETQYF. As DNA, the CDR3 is TGTGCCAGCAGTTTCAGGGTTCCTCAAGAGACCCAGTACTTC.

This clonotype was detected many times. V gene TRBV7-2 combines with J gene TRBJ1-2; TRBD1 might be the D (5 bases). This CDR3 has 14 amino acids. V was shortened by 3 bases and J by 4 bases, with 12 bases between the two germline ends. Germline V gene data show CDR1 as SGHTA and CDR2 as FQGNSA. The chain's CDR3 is CASSLGPGPYGYTF. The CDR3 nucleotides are TGTGCCAGCAGCTTGGGGCCGGGCCCCTATGGCTACACCTTC.

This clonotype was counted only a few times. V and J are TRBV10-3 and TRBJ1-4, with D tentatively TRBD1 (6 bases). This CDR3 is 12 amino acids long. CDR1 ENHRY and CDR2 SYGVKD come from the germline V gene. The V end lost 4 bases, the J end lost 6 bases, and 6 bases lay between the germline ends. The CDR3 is CAISAGDEKLFF. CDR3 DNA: TGTGCCATCAGTGCAGGGGATGAAAAACTGTTTTTT.

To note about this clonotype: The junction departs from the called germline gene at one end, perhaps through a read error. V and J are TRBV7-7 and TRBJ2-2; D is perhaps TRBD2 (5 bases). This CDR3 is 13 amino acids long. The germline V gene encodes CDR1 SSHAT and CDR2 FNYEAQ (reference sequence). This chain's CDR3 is CASSTGPPGERFF. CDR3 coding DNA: TGTGCTAGCAGCACTGGCCCGCCCGGGGAGCGGTTTTTT.

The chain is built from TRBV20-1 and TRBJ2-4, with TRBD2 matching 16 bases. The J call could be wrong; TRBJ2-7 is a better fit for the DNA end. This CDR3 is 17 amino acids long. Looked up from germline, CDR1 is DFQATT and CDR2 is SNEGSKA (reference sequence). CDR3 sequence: CSARDPGLAGGQDEQYF. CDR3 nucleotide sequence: TGCAGTGCTAGAGACCCGGGACTAGCGGGGGGGCAGGACGAGCAGTACTTC.

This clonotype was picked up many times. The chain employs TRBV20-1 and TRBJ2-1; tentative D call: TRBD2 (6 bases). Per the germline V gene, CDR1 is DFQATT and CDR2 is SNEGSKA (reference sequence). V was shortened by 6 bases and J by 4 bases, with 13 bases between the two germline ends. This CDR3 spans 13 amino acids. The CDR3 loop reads CSATGLTYNEQFF. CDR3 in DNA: TGCAGTGCGACGGGACTCACTTACAATGAGCAGTTCTTC.

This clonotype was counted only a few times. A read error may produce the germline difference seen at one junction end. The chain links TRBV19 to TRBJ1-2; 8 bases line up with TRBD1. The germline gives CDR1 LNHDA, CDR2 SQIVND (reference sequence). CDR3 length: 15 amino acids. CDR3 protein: CASSRQGKANYDYTF. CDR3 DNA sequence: TGTGCCAGTAGTCGACAGGGGAAAGCTAACTATGACTACACCTTC. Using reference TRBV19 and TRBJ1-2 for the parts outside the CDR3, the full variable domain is DGGITQSPKYLFRKEGQNVTLSCEQNLNHDAMYWYRQDPGQGLRLIYYSQIVNDFQKGDIAEGYSVSREKKESFPLTVTSAQKNPTAFYLCASSRQGKANYDYTFGSGTRLTVV.

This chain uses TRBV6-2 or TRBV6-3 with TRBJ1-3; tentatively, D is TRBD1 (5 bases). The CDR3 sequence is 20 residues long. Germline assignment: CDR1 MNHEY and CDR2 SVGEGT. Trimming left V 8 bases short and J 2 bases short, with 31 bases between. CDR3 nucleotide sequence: TGTGCCAGCGGAAGGGACCCCAAGCCCGGGACGGACTCCCCTGGAAACACCATATATTTT. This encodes CASGRDPKPGTDSPGNTIYF.

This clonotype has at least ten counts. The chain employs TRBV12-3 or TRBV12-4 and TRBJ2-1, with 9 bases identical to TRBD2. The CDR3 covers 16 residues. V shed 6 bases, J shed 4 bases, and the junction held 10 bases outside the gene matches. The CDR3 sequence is CASSYHSGGNYNEQFF. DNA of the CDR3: TGTGCCAGCAGCTACCATAGCGGGGGAAATTACAATGAGCAGTTCTTC.

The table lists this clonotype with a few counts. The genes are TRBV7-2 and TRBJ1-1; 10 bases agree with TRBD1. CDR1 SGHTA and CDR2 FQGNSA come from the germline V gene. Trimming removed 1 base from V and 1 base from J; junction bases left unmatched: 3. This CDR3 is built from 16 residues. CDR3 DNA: TGTGCCAGCAGCTTAGGACAGGGGGCGACGAACACTGAAGCTTTCTTT. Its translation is CASSLGQGATNTEAFF.

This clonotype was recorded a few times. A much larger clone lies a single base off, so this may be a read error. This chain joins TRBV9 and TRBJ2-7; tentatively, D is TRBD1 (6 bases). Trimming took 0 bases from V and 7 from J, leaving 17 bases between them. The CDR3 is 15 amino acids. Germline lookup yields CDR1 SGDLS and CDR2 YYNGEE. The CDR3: CASSVEAGEYNEQYF. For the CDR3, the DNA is TGTGCCAGCAGCGTAGAGGCAGGGGAGTACAATGAGCAGTACTTC.

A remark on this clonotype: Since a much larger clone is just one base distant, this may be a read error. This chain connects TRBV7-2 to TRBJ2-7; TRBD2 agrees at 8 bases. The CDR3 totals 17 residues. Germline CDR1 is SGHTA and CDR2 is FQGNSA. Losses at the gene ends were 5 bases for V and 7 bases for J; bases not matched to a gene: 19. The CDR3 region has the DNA TGTGCCAGCAGCCCAAGAGGGGCGGGGGGTTCCTACAATGAGCAGTACTTC. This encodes CASSPRGAGGSYNEQYF.

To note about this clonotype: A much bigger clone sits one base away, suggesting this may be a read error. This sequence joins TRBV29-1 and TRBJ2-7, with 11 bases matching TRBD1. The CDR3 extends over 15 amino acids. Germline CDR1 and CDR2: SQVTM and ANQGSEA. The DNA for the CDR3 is TGCAACGTTGAACCCCGGGACAGGGGGACCTACGAGCAGTACTTC. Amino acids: CNVEPRDRGTYEQYF.

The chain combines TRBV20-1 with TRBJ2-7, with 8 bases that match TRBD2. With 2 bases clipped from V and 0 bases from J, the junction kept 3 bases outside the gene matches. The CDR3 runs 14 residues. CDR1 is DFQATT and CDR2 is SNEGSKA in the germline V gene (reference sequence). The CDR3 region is CSARPSGFSYEQYF. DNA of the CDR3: TGCAGTGCTAGACCTAGCGGGTTCTCCTACGAGCAGTACTTC.

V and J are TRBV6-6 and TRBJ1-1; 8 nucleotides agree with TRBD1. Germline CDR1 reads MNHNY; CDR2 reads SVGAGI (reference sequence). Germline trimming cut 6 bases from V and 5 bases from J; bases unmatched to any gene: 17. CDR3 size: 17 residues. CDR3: CASRTLGGRGRDTEAFF. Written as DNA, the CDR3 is TGTGCCAGCAGAACCCTGGGAGGCAGGGGGCGGGATACTGAAGCTTTCTTT.

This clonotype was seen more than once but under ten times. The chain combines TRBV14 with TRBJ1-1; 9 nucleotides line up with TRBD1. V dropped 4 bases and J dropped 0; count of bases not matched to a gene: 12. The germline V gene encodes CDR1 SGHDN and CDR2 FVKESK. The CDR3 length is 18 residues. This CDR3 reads CASSPTLGQGKMNTEAFF. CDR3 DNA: TGTGCCAGCAGCCCAACCCTCGGACAGGGGAAAATGAACACTGAAGCTTTCTTT. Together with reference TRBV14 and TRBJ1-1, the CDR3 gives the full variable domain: EAGVTQFPSHSVIEKGQTVTLRCDPISGHDNLYWYRRVMGKEIKFLLHFVKESKQDESGMPNNRFLAERTGGTYSTLKVQPAELEDSGVYFCASSPTLGQGKMNTEAFFGQGTRLTVV.

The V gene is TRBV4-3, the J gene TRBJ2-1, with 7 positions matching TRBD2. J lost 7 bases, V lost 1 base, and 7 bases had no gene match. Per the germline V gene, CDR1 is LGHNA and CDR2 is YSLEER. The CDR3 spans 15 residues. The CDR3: CASSQAGRVGNEQFF. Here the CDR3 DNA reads TGCGCCAGCAGCCAAGCGGGGAGGGTGGGGAATGAGCAGTTCTTC.

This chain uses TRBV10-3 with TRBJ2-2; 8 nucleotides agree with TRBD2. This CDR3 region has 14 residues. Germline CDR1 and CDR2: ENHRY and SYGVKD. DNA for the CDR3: TGTGCGTCGGGGGGGAATCCGAGCACCGGGGAGCTGTTTTTT. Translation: CASGGNPSTGELFF.

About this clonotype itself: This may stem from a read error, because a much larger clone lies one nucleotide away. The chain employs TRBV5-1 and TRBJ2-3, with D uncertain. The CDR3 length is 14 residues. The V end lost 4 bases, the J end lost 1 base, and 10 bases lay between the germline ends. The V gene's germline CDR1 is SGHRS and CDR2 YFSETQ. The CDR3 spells CASSNELRTDTQYF. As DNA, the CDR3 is TGCGCCAGCAGCAACGAGCTTCGCACAGATACGCAGTATTTT. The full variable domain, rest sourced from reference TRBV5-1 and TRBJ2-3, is KAGVTQTPRYLIKTRGQQVTLSCSPISGHRSVSWYQQTPGQGLQFLFEYFSETQRNKGNFPGRFSGRQFSNSRSEMNVSTLELGDSALYLCASSNELRTDTQYFGPGTRLTVL.

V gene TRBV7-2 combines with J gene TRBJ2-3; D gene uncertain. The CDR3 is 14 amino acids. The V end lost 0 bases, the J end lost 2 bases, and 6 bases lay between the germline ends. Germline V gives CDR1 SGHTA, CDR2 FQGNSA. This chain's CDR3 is CASSLARSTDTQYF. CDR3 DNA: TGTGCCAGCAGCTTAGCCAGATCCACAGATACGCAGTATTTT.

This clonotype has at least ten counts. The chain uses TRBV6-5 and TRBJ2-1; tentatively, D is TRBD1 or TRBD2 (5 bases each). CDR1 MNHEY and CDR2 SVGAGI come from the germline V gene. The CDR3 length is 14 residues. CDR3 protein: CASTRLAGNNEQFF. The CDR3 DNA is TGTGCGAGTACTAGGTTAGCAGGGAACAATGAGCAGTTCTTC.